This paragraph covers one TCR beta chain sequence. Antigen specificity is unknown. Co-extraction of both nucleic acids (RNA and DNA) used about 17-33 mg of unsorted bulk tissue. This record comes from a study of tumor-infiltrating lymphocytes in primary liver carcinoma. Study overall: Tissue type made little difference to sample yields of roughly 3.5 to 7.13 million productive TCRbeta reads.

General study results and limits: Between tumor regions, pairs overlapped more than tumor-adjacent and tumor-blood pairs did. Blood's top-250-clone fraction was significantly lower than that of tumors (p = 0.039).

TCR beta cDNA was made from 450 to 600 ng total RNA with a constant-region primer. Slightly modified ARM-PCR with three nested multiplex PCR rounds yielded TCR beta libraries. Rounds one and two of PCR, each of roughly 10 cycles, were primed with TRBV1-TRBV30 forward primers and a C-beta reverse primer. TCRdb fed the multiplex PCR reads into MiXCR, producing one record per CDR3 protein. This sample has about 120,000 distinct CDR3 sequences, with around two thirds found just once. CDR1 and CDR2 (germline): SQVTM, ANQGSEA. The CDR3 runs to 12 residues. The V end lost 4 bases, the J end lost 9 bases, and 10 bases lay between the germline ends.

Sample: tumor-adjacent normal liver tissue. The sequence derives from a woman aged 55-75 years with primary liver carcinoma and hepatitis B virus infection. The chain links TRBV29-1 to TRBJ1-6; D gene ambiguous. This chain's CDR3 is CSVGAGVSPLHF. The CDR3 nucleotides are TGCAGCGTTGGTGCGGGAGTTTCACCCCTCCACTTT.